This T cell receptor beta chain derives from a study of chemoradiotherapy in HPV16-positive cancers. Looking at the study overall: Functional T-cell assays on two HPV16-positive patients' cells defined candidate HPV-specific clones and common TCR motifs. Study-level points and caveats: Candidate HPV-specific clones and E7-related TCR motifs grew in tumor during treatment. HPV-responsive T-cell expansion during chemoradiotherapy was linked to improved recurrence-free survival in HPV16-positive patients.

The CDR3 is made up of 12 amino acids. Trimming removed 6 bases from V and 9 bases from J, with 9 bases in between. The germline CDR1 and CDR2 sequences are MDHEN and SYDVKM. Comments on this clone: Its antigen is unknown.

TCRdb's table, derived via immunoSEQ multiplex PCR, lists solely in-frame clones and lacks some. Among 6,000 to 7,500 clones listed, 65% to 75% were seen once. This clonotype was obtained from a human donor with HPV-associated anogenital cancer. Material: tumor tissue, obtained from a patient who underwent chemoradiotherapy. This rearrangement joins TRBV28 to TRBJ1-6; D gene ambiguous. The CDR3 DNA reads TGTGCCAGCAGGGATTTGAGTTCACCCCTCCACTTT. Its translation: CASRDLSSPLHF.